The 19 T cell receptor beta chains given below trace back to one sample, sequenced in a study of a mutant IDH1 vaccine in newly diagnosed glioma. Time point specified: week 5, during vaccination. Each vaccine dose was 300 ug of mutant IDH1 20-mer peptide, with topical imiquimod. The repertoire was sequenced with immunoSEQ multiplex PCR; TCRdb's copy has only in-frame clones and lacks some. The sample contains fewer than 70,000 clones, over 80% of which appear only once. These receptors lack a known antigen. Sequenced material: PBMCs, taken from a glioma patient whose treatment included an IDH1 peptide vaccine. Receptors originate from a woman aged 40 to 50 with glioma.

The chain links TRBV7-2 to TRBJ2-2; D possibly corresponds to TRBD2 (6 bases). The CDR3 sequence is 15 residues long. The germline V gene encodes CDR1 SGHTA and CDR2 FQGNSA. Between the trimmed V and J ends, which lost 10 bases and 4 bases, there was a span of 19 bases. The CDR3 protein is CATPPLGGITGELFF. The DNA of the CDR3 is TGTGCCACCCCACCGTTGGGGGGTATCACCGGGGAGCTGTTTTTT.

The chain uses TRBV2 and TRBJ2-2, with D uncertain. There are 13 residues in the CDR3. Germline assignment: CDR1 SNHLY and CDR2 FYNNEI. The V end was cut by 8 bases, the J end by 8 bases, with 15 bases between. The CDR3 sequence is CASGVQLKGELFF. For the CDR3, the DNA is TGTGCCAGCGGAGTACAGTTGAAGGGGGAGCTGTTTTTT. The full variable domain, rest sourced from reference TRBV2 and TRBJ2-2, is EPEVTQTPSHQVTQMGQEVILRCVPISNHLYFYWYRQILGQKVEFLVSFYNNEISEKSEIFDDQFSVERPDGSNFTLKIRSTKLEDSAMYFCASGVQLKGELFFGEGSRLTVL.

This clone is a singleton in its sample. This chain joins TRBV9 and TRBJ1-1; 7 nucleotides match TRBD1. Germline CDR1 and CDR2: SGDLS and YYNGEE. The ends lost 3 bases at V and 4 bases at J; junction bases unmatched: 3. The CDR3 consists of 13 residues. CDR3 nucleotides: TGTGCCAGCAGCGCGACAGGGTTCACTGAAGCTTTCTTT. Its protein is CASSATGFTEAFF.

The J gene is TRBJ2-3, the V gene TRBV7-9; weak D call: TRBD1 (5 bases). Germline CDR1 SEHNR, CDR2 FQNEAQ (reference sequence). The CDR3 runs to 14 residues. With 3 bases removed from V and 4 bases from J, the gap between germline ends came to 11 bases. CDR3 sequence: CASSFARAADTQYF. The CDR3 DNA reads as TGTGCCAGCAGCTTCGCCAGGGCAGCAGATACGCAGTATTTT.

The chain couples TRBV5-1 to TRBJ1-1, with unresolved D. Germline V lookup: CDR1 SGHRS, CDR2 YFSETQ. The germline V and J ends were trimmed by 0 bases and 0 bases, with 9 bases remaining between them. This CDR3 contains 15 residues. CDR3 nucleotide sequence: TGCGCCAGCAGCTTGGATAAGGGAGTGAACACTGAAGCTTTCTTT. This sequence encodes CASSLDKGVNTEAFF.

The J gene is TRBJ2-7, the V gene TRBV6-5; TRBD2 matches 13 bases. V was clipped by 8 bases and J by 0 bases; unmatched bases: 1. The CDR3 sequence is 14 residues long. Germline CDR1 reads MNHEY; CDR2 reads SVGAGI. CDR3 loop: CASRTSGGSYEQYF. CDR3 bases: TGTGCCAGCCGGACTAGCGGGGGCTCCTACGAGCAGTACTTC.

The chain uses TRBV14 and TRBJ2-5; tentative D call: TRBD2 (6 bases). V was cut by 2 bases and J by 5 bases, with 15 bases left in between. Germline CDR1 is SGHDN and CDR2 is FVKESK. The CDR3 consists of 15 residues. CDR3 sequence reads: CASSQRGIGWETQYF. DNA for the CDR3: TGTGCCAGCAGCCAACGGGGGATTGGATGGGAGACCCAGTACTTC. Combining the CDR3 with reference TRBV14 and TRBJ2-5 gives the whole variable domain EAGVTQFPSHSVIEKGQTVTLRCDPISGHDNLYWYRRVMGKEIKFLLHFVKESKQDESGMPNNRFLAERTGGTYSTLKVQPAELEDSGVYFCASSQRGIGWETQYFGPGTRLLVL.

The J gene is TRBJ2-7, the V gene TRBV5-8; a possible D gene is TRBD1 (6 bases). The CDR3 consists of 14 residues. Trimming pared 1 base from V and 4 bases from J, leaving 12 bases between. CDR1 is SGHTS, CDR2 YDEGEE, per germline. CDR3 sequence reads: CASSLTGIRYEQYF. The DNA of the CDR3 is TGTGCCAGCAGCTTGACAGGGATTCGTTACGAGCAGTACTTC.

The chain uses TRBV7-9 and TRBJ1-2; weak D call: TRBD1 (6 bases). Deletions cut 0 bases from V and 3 bases from J, with 8 bases between. The CDR3 runs to 14 residues. The germline V gene encodes CDR1 SEHNR and CDR2 FQNEAQ (reference sequence). The CDR3 sequence is CASSLANRDYGYTF. DNA of the CDR3: TGTGCCAGCAGCTTAGCGAACAGGGACTATGGCTACACCTTC.

The rearrangement links TRBV30 to TRBJ2-1; D might be TRBD2 (7 bases). The CDR3 has 15 amino acids. Germline CDR1 GTSNPN, CDR2 SVGIG (reference sequence). Trimming took off 1 base at V and 8 bases at J, with 18 bases between the two ends. The CDR3 region is CAWSGGGQVKDEQFF. The CDR3 DNA is TGTGCCTGGAGTGGGGGGGGGCAAGTAAAGGATGAGCAGTTCTTC.

This chain uses TRBV9 with TRBJ2-5; TRBD2 matches at 12 bases. The germline V gene has CDR1 SGDLS and CDR2 YYNGEE. This CDR3 has 16 residues. Trimming took 4 bases from V and 1 from J; bases not matched to a gene: 5. The CDR3 sequence: CASSRLAGATQETQYF. The CDR3 nucleotides read TGTGCCAGCAGCCGACTAGCGGGAGCGACCCAAGAGACCCAGTACTTC.

The rearrangement links TRBV7-2 to TRBJ2-7; 9 positions agree with TRBD2. V was pared by 3 bases and J by 0 bases, with 12 bases of the junction left unmatched. CDR1 SGHTA and CDR2 FQGNSA come from the germline V gene. The CDR3 extends over 18 amino acids. The CDR3 spells CASSFPGSSGAYSYEQYF. DNA of the CDR3: TGTGCCAGCAGCTTCCCAGGTTCTAGCGGGGCTTACTCCTACGAGCAGTACTTC.

CDR3 nucleotide sequence: TGTGCCAGCAGTGAAGTTCCAGCGGGAGTCTCCGGGGAGCTGTTTTTT. Translated, it gives CASSEVPAGVSGELFF. The chain links TRBV2 to TRBJ2-2; 8 positions match TRBD2. The CDR3 extends over 16 amino acids. J lost 6 bases, V lost 1 base, and 7 bases had no gene match. Germline CDR1 SNHLY, CDR2 FYNNEI.

Details on this clone: Other DNA sequences of this sample code for an identical CDR3. Here the CDR3 reads CASSDPGQGNEKLFF. The CDR3 region has the DNA TGCGCCAGCAGTGACCCGGGACAGGGGAATGAAAAACTGTTTTTT. The chain combines TRBV10-2 with TRBJ1-4; TRBD1 agrees at 10 bases. Trimming cost V 3 bases and J 5 bases; bases outside gene matches: 3. Germline values: CDR1 WSHSY, CDR2 SAAADI. This CDR3 contains 15 residues.

The rearrangement joins TRBV4-2 to TRBJ2-7, with 7 bases lining up with TRBD2. The germline CDR1 and CDR2 sequences are LGHNA and YNFKEQ. Trimming at V came to 4 bases and at J to 6 bases, leaving 15 bases not matched to a gene. This CDR3 is built from 16 residues. The CDR3 region is CASSLISGGGVREQYF. In nucleotides, the CDR3 is TGTGCCAGCAGCCTCATTTCTGGCGGGGGAGTCCGCGAGCAGTACTTC.

The V and J genes are TRBV10-1 and TRBJ2-1, with TRBD2 identical over 9 bases. Germline lookup yields CDR1 WNHNN and CDR2 SYGVQD (reference sequence). The CDR3 is 16 residues long. V trimming: 2 bases; J trimming: 8 bases; junction bases outside the gene matches: 10. CDR3 region: CASSEGVAGGVDEQFF. The CDR3 nucleotides are TGCGCCAGCAGTGAGGGTGTCGCGGGGGGGGTTGATGAGCAGTTCTTC.

V and J are TRBV2 and TRBJ2-1; D is unclear. This CDR3 is 16 amino acids long. Trimming left V 0 bases short and J 0 bases short, with 9 bases between. CDR1 and CDR2 from the germline V gene are SNHLY and FYNNEI. The DNA for the CDR3 is TGTGCCAGCAGTGAAGCCTTGCGGATCTCCTACAATGAGCAGTTCTTC. Its translation: CASSEALRISYNEQFF.

The CDR3 region has the DNA TGTGCCAGCAGCTTAGAAGGGTTAGGTTCCACTGAAGCTTTCTTT. It yields the protein CASSLEGLGSTEAFF. The genes are TRBV7-6 and TRBJ1-1; unclear D gene. Germline V gene sequence: CDR1 SGHVS, CDR2 FNYEAQ. V gave up 1 base and J gave up 4 bases, with 13 bases separating them. The length of the CDR3 is 15 residues.

As to this clone: A junction end diverges from the germline sequence, so it may reflect a read error. The chain couples TRBV4-1 to TRBJ2-3, with 9 bases identical to TRBD2. Germline-derived CDR1 and CDR2 are MGHRA and YSYEKL. The CDR3 sequence is 18 residues long. This CDR3 reads CASTQQGNSGSGADTQYF. CDR3 nucleotide sequence: TGCGCCAGCACCCAACAAGGCAATAGCGGGAGTGGGGCAGATACGCAGTATTTT.